The 26 T cell receptor beta chains reported below all come from one sample, sequenced in a study of shared clonotypes between healthy human individuals. Repertoires were generated with immunoSEQ multiplex PCR, while TCRdb's copy carries only in-frame clones and drops some. Of 2 million to 2.5 million clones listed, around 90% were seen once; the top ten hold more than 0.35%. The sample taken for sequencing was naive CD4+ T cells from PBMCs. Specified subset: CD45RA+ positively selected. All receptors derive from a man aged 18 to 30 in good health. Some clones in this sample may be carry-over from other donors' samples.

The chain combines TRBV5-8 with TRBJ2-1; the match to TRBD1 covers 10 bases. Germline CDR1 is SGHTS and CDR2 is YDEGEE. This CDR3 contains 19 residues. V lost 2 bases, J lost 0 bases, and 11 bases stayed unmatched. CDR3: CASSFTGTGVISSYNEQFF. CDR3 DNA: TGTGCCAGCAGCTTCACCGGGACAGGGGTCATCAGCTCCTACAATGAGCAGTTCTTC.

This rearrangement joins TRBV25-1 to TRBJ1-5, with unresolved D. The length of the CDR3 is 18 residues. V lost 8 bases and J lost 2, with 25 bases in between. The germline CDR1 and CDR2 sequences are MGHDK and SYGVNS. CDR3 sequence: CASPVNDSSYSRNQPQHF. The CDR3 DNA reads as TGTGCCAGCCCAGTAAACGATAGCTCCTATTCTCGCAATCAGCCCCAGCATTTT.

The rearrangement links TRBV18 to TRBJ1-5; 9 bases map to TRBD1. Per germline, CDR1 KGHSH and CDR2 LQKENI. J lost 6 bases, V lost 6 bases, and 6 bases had no gene match. The CDR3 runs 14 residues. The chain's CDR3 is CASSLGTGPQPQHF. The CDR3 DNA reads TGTGCCAGCTCTCTAGGGACAGGGCCTCAGCCCCAGCATTTT.

DNA of the CDR3: TGTGCCAGCAGCGTAGCGGGAGATGGCACGCAGTATTTT. As protein: CASSVAGDGTQYF. V usage is TRBV9 and J usage is TRBJ2-3; TRBD2 might be the D (6 bases). Germline-derived CDR1 and CDR2 are SGDLS and YYNGEE. Trimming shortened V by 0 bases and J by 9 bases, and 11 bases separated the two germline ends. The CDR3 totals 13 residues. The whole variable domain, filled in from reference TRBV9 and TRBJ2-3, reads DSGVTQTPKHLITATGQRVTLRCSPRSGDLSVYWYQQSLDQGLQFLIQYYNGEERAKGNILERFSAQQFPDLHSELNLSSLELGDSALYFCASSVAGDGTQYFGPGTRLTVL.

This clone was seen a few times. The identical CDR3 is also encoded by other nucleotide sequences in the sample. V and J are TRBV18 and TRBJ2-2; D gene ambiguous. Germline values: CDR1 KGHSH, CDR2 LQKENI. V lost 0 bases and J lost 5, with 7 bases in between. The CDR3 consists of 14 residues. The CDR3 DNA is TGTGCCAGCTCACCACCGTCGGTTACCGGGGAGCTGTTTTTT. Translation: CASSPPSVTGELFF.

V usage is TRBV5-4 and J usage is TRBJ2-7; 8 bases line up with TRBD2. The CDR3 spans 18 residues. V gave up 3 bases and J gave up 6 bases; unmatched junction bases: 20. From germline, CDR1 is SGHNT and CDR2 YYREEE (reference sequence). DNA of the CDR3: TGTGCCAGCAGCTCCAACACCCGAATTAGCGGGAACGAACGCGAGCAGTACTTC. This gives the protein CASSSNTRISGNEREQYF.

This clone has only one observation. The genes are TRBV4-1 and TRBJ2-7; no reliable D call. The CDR3 extends over 12 amino acids. CDR1 and CDR2 from the germline V gene are MGHRA and YSYEKL. The V gene lost 2 bases and the J gene lost 7 bases, with 9 bases spanning the gap. CDR3: CASSQPLEEQYF. In DNA form, the CDR3 reads TGCGCCAGCAGCCAACCACTTGAGGAGCAGTACTTC.

The genes are TRBV5-4 and TRBJ1-1; D gene ambiguous. The CDR3 spans 15 residues. Trimming left V 3 bases short and J 3 bases short, with 15 bases between. Germline V gene lookup returns CDR1 SGHNT and CDR2 YYREEE (reference sequence). CDR3 nucleotides: TGTGCCAGCAGCTCTACCCACGGGTACGACACTGAAGCTTTCTTT. This translates into CASSSTHGYDTEAFF.

This chain uses TRBV30 with TRBJ1-3, with no clear D. The CDR3 has 14 residues. Trimming removed 4 bases from V and 0 bases from J, with 10 bases in between. Germline assignment: CDR1 GTSNPN and CDR2 SVGIG (reference sequence). CDR3 loop: CAWKALNSGNTIYF. The CDR3, as DNA: TGTGCCTGGAAGGCTCTCAACTCTGGAAACACCATATATTTT.

This chain joins TRBV9 and TRBJ2-4, with D tentatively TRBD2 (5 bases). CDR3 length: 14 residues. Germline CDR1 SGDLS, CDR2 YYNGEE. The germline V and J ends were trimmed by 4 bases and 7 bases, with 15 bases remaining between them. The CDR3 here is CASSQLEASNIQYF. The CDR3 DNA follows: TGTGCCAGCAGCCAACTAGAGGCCAGTAACATTCAGTACTTC.

This rearrangement joins TRBV5-1 to TRBJ2-7; 16 bases match TRBD2. Trimming took 3 bases from V and 2 from J; bases not matched to a gene: 2. CDR3 length: 16 amino acids. Germline V gene sequence: CDR1 SGHRS, CDR2 YFSETQ. The chain's CDR3 is CASSWGLAGGTYEQYF. The CDR3 DNA reads as TGCGCCAGCAGCTGGGGACTAGCGGGAGGGACCTACGAGCAGTACTTC.

J is TRBJ2-2 and V is TRBV28; no reliable D call. V lost 3 bases and J lost 1, with 9 bases in between. The CDR3 loop spans 15 amino acids. From germline, CDR1 is MDHEN and CDR2 SYDVKM. The CDR3 protein is CASSFIQGNTGELFF. CDR3 in DNA: TGTGCCAGCAGTTTTATCCAAGGGAACACCGGGGAGCTGTTTTTT.

This chain connects TRBV6-6 to TRBJ1-4, with 9 positions matching TRBD1. Germline-derived CDR1 and CDR2 are MNHNY and SVGAGI (reference sequence). The CDR3 is made up of 16 amino acids. V shed 4 bases, J shed 7 bases, and the junction held 10 bases outside the gene matches. In DNA, the CDR3 is TGTGCCAGCAGTTCCCCGAACAGGGGGCGCGGTGAAAAACTGTTTTTT. Protein: CASSSPNRGRGEKLFF.

In its sample, this clone was seen a few times. V is TRBV2 and J is TRBJ1-5; no clear D gene. Germline V gene lookup returns CDR1 SNHLY and CDR2 FYNNEI. Deletions cut 4 bases from V and 6 bases from J, with 10 bases between. The CDR3 sequence is 13 residues long. The CDR3 reads CASSGGFGQPQHF. The CDR3 DNA reads TGTGCCAGCAGTGGTGGGTTCGGTCAGCCCCAGCATTTT. Together with reference TRBV2 and TRBJ1-5, the CDR3 gives the full variable domain: EPEVTQTPSHQVTQMGQEVILRCVPISNHLYFYWYRQILGQKVEFLVSFYNNEISEKSEIFDDQFSVERPDGSNFTLKIRSTKLEDSAMYFCASSGGFGQPQHFGDGTRLSIL.

V gene TRBV6-1 combines with J gene TRBJ1-2; the D gene is possibly TRBD1 (6 bases). The CDR3 is 14 amino acids. Trimming removed 6 bases from V and 6 bases from J, with 17 bases in between. Germline values: CDR1 MNHNS, CDR2 SASEGT. The CDR3 DNA is TGTGCCAGCAGGGGGAGGAGGGACACGGATGGCTACACCTTC. Amino acids: CASRGRRDTDGYTF.

A single count supports this clone. The chain links TRBV13 to TRBJ2-5; 8 bases align to TRBD1. Near its end, the DNA agrees better with TRBJ2-7, so the J call may be wrong. CDR3 length equals 17 residues. Germline V CDR1 and CDR2: PRHDT, FYEKMQ (reference sequence). CDR3 amino acids: CASSRLPPGGSRYEQYF. CDR3 nucleotides: TGTGCCAGCAGCCGCCTACCTCCAGGGGGCTCGCGGTACGAGCAGTACTTC.

This chain uses TRBV7-6 with TRBJ2-6; D is undetermined. The V and J ends lost 6 bases and 0 bases respectively, with 6 bases between them. Per germline, CDR1 SGHVS and CDR2 FNYEAQ. This CDR3 contains 14 residues. Written as DNA, the CDR3 is TGTGCCAGCAGACTAAACTCTGGGGCCAACGTCCTGACTTTC. It encodes CASRLNSGANVLTF.

The chain carries TRBV5-1 and TRBJ2-3, with D possibly matching TRBD1 (6 bases). CDR1 and CDR2 from the germline V gene are SGHRS and YFSETQ. Between the trimmed V and J ends, which lost 7 bases and 3 bases, there was a span of 12 bases. This CDR3 has 13 residues. The CDR3 loop is CASGQPATDTQYF. The CDR3, as DNA: TGCGCCAGCGGACAGCCGGCTACAGATACGCAGTATTTT.

The V gene is TRBV9, the J gene TRBJ2-3; tentatively, D is TRBD2 (6 bases). The CDR3 is 15 residues long. V shed 0 bases and J shed 3 bases, with 11 bases lying between them. The germline gives CDR1 SGDLS, CDR2 YYNGEE. The CDR3 region is CASSVGRLATDTQYF. The CDR3 coding sequence is TGTGCCAGCAGCGTAGGAAGGCTAGCGACAGATACGCAGTATTTT.

This clone was counted a single time. The chain is built from TRBV4-2 and TRBJ1-5; 7 bases are a match to TRBD1. The CDR3 runs 16 residues. V shed 2 bases, J shed 6 bases, and the junction held 10 bases outside the gene matches. The V gene's germline CDR1 is LGHNA and CDR2 YNFKEQ. CDR3: CASSQSSGGMGQPQHF. The CDR3 bases are TGTGCCAGCAGCCAATCCTCAGGGGGGATGGGTCAGCCCCAGCATTTT.

The rearrangement links TRBV11-2 to TRBJ1-2; TRBD1 matches at 7 bases. V was clipped by 3 bases and J by 6 bases; unmatched bases: 7. Germline-derived CDR1 and CDR2 are SGHAT and FQNNGV. The CDR3 is 14 residues long. The CDR3 nucleotides read TGTGCCAGCAGCTTCCTGACAGGGCTGAATGGCTACACCTTC. This codes for CASSFLTGLNGYTF.

The chain has TRBV6-6 and TRBJ2-7; 8 nucleotides align to TRBD1. The CDR3 totals 16 residues. After removal of 0 bases from V and 7 bases from J, the junction contained 11 bases not matched to a gene. The germline gives CDR1 MNHNY, CDR2 SVGAGI (reference sequence). As DNA, the CDR3 is TGTGCCAGCAGTTACTCGATCCGGCAGGGGGCGGATGAGCAGTACTTC. Residues: CASSYSIRQGADEQYF.

The chain couples TRBV5-1 to TRBJ2-1; D is possibly TRBD2 (6 bases). Trimming cost V 4 bases and J 14 bases, with 22 bases left between them. Germline-derived CDR1 and CDR2 are SGHRS and YFSETQ. CDR3 length: 14 amino acids. In nucleotides, the CDR3 is TGCGCCAGCAGCGTGGAGGGAAAGGGTGGGACGGAGTTCTTC. Translated, it gives CASSVEGKGGTEFF.

This rearrangement joins TRBV1 to TRBJ2-7; TRBD1, the D gene given by the table, was not confirmed from the DNA. TRBV1 is recorded as a pseudogene. The CDR3 is 16 residues long. CDR3 bases: TGCACCAGCAGCCAAGATTACAACAGTCCTCCCTACGAGCAGTACTTC. Translation: CTSSQDYNSPPYEQYF.

The V and J genes are TRBV5-8 and TRBJ2-1; unclear D gene. Germline assignment: CDR1 SGHTS and CDR2 YDEGEE. V lost 0 bases and J lost 4, with 8 bases in between. The CDR3 is 14 residues long. In DNA, the CDR3 is TGTGCCAGCAGCTTGGGAGCTTGGTACAATGAGCAGTTCTTC. Translation: CASSLGAWYNEQFF.

This rearrangement joins TRBV5-1 to TRBJ2-5, with a possible D match to TRBD2 (6 bases). Germline loops: CDR1 SGHRS, CDR2 YFSETQ. The CDR3 loop spans 13 amino acids. Trimming took 5 bases from V and 1 from J, leaving 9 bases between them. CDR3 region: CASSREVQETQYF. CDR3 nucleotide sequence: TGCGCCAGCAGTAGGGAGGTCCAAGAGACCCAGTACTTC.